This is a list of T cell receptor beta chains from one sample in a study of shared clonotypes between healthy human individuals. The method was immunoSEQ multiplex PCR; TCRdb's version includes in-frame clones alone and lacks a portion of them. The data show around 510,000 clones, roughly 95% seen once. Sequencing input: naive CD4+ T cells sorted from blood. These receptors were collected from a woman in her twenties or thirties in good health. The CDR3 runs from the conserved cysteine through the conserved F or W. A D gene is named only where the DNA matches it firmly. Expanded clones get a size class; other rows say once, few or many, or leave the size out.

J gene: TRBJ2-7
D gene: .
clone size: .
V gene: TRBV6-6
CDR3 DNA: TGTGCCAGCAGCCCAGGGGAGTACGAGCAGTACTTC
CDR3 protein: CASSPGEYEQYF

J gene: TRBJ1-1
D gene: .
clone size: .
V gene: TRBV19
CDR3 DNA: TGTGCCAGTAGTTTCGTCAAGAACACTGAAGCTTTCTTT
CDR3 protein: CASSFVKNTEAFF

J gene: TRBJ1-2
D gene: TRBD1
clone size: once
V gene: TRBV5-4
CDR3 DNA: TGTGCCAGCAGCTCGGCCAGGGGGCTCGGCTATGGCTACACCTTC
CDR3 protein: CASSSARGLGYGYTF

J gene: TRBJ2-6
D gene: TRBD1
clone size: .
V gene: TRBV28
CDR3 DNA: TGTGCCAGCAGTTTAAGGCAGGGGGTCGGAGGGGCCAACGTCCTGACTTTC
CDR3 protein: CASSLRQGVGGANVLTF

J gene: TRBJ2-3
D gene: .
clone size: .
V gene: TRBV18
CDR3 DNA: TGTGCCAGCTCGCCTGGGGGGTCCGCTTCAGATACGCAGTATTTT
CDR3 protein: CASSPGGSASDTQYF

J gene: TRBJ2-1
D gene: TRBD2
clone size: .
V gene: TRBV5-1
CDR3 DNA: TGCGCCAGCAGCTTGGCCGTGACTAGCGGTTCCTACAATGAGCAGTTCTTC
CDR3 protein: CASSLAVTSGSYNEQFF

J gene: TRBJ1-5
D gene: .
clone size: .
V gene: TRBV7-8
CDR3 DNA: TGTGCCAGCAGCCCGACCGCTCAGCCCCAGCATTTT
CDR3 protein: CASSPTAQPQHF

J gene: TRBJ2-4
D gene: TRBD2
clone size: .
V gene: TRBV10-2
CDR3 DNA: TGCGCCAGCAGTGAGTCGGGGGGGAACATTCAGTACTTC
CDR3 protein: CASSESGGNIQYF

J gene: TRBJ1-5
D gene: TRBD1
clone size: once
V gene: TRBV5-8
CDR3 DNA: TGTGCCAGCAGCTTGGGACAGGGGGCGATTCAGCCCCAGCATTTT
CDR3 protein: CASSLGQGAIQPQHF

J gene: TRBJ2-1
D gene: .
clone size: .
V gene: TRBV19
CDR3 DNA: TGTGCCAGTAGTATCCCAGGGGGGTCAAGTGAGCAGTTCTTC
CDR3 protein: CASSIPGGSSEQFF